The 8 T cell receptor beta chains below all came from one sample that was sequenced in a study of metastatic and nonmetastatic thyroid tumors. With MiXCR, TCRdb reprocessed the PCR reads. The sample includes 11,000 or so clones, approximately 12% seen only once; the top ten take 10% to 15%. Before thyroid surgery, none of the patients had received any treatment. Sequenced input: blood. These receptors were collected from a female donor with papillary thyroid cancer or a benign thyroid nodule (not recorded which). Some clones in this sample may be carry-over from other donors' samples.

In its sample, this clone was seen a few times. This chain connects TRBV9 to TRBJ2-3; weak D call: TRBD2 (6 bases). V lost 0 bases and J 3 bases, leaving 14 bases between the germline ends. The CDR3 contains 16 residues. The germline V gene encodes CDR1 SGDLS and CDR2 YYNGEE. DNA of the CDR3: TGTGCCAGCAGCGTAGAATACGGGAGAGGAACAGATACGCAGTATTTT. Translated, it gives CASSVEYGRGTDTQYF.

This clone is classed as medium-sized. The chain joins TRBV6-2 or TRBV6-3 to TRBJ1-6; the D is unclear. V gave up 8 bases and J gave up 10 bases, with 18 bases separating them. CDR3 length: 14 residues. The germline V gene encodes CDR1 MNHEY and CDR2 SVGEGT. CDR3 sequence (DNA): TGTGCCAGCGGAGGAATAGGGAGAGGGTCACCCCTCCACTTT. Amino acid sequence: CASGGIGRGSPLHF.

This clone was observed at least ten times. With a much larger clone just one base away, this may be a read error. Distinct nucleotide sequences in the sample also encode this CDR3. The rearrangement uses TRBV29-1 and TRBJ2-7; 8 bases are a match to TRBD1. This CDR3 spans 12 amino acids. Germline V lookup: CDR1 SQVTM, CDR2 ANQGSEA. The CDR3 coding sequence is TGCAGTGTGGACAGGGTCGGAGGCGAGCAGTACTTC. Protein sequence: CSVDRVGGEQYF.

This clone was counted ten times or more. The chain uses TRBV5-5 and TRBJ1-2; D gene unclear. Germline CDR1 SGHKS, CDR2 YYEKEE (reference sequence). V was shortened by 7 bases and J by 1 base, with 14 bases between the two germline ends. There are 14 residues in the CDR3. The CDR3 sequence is CASSLAGSNYGYTF. DNA for the CDR3: TGTGCCAGCTCTCTGGCGGGGAGTAACTATGGCTACACCTTC.

This clone was seen many times. One end of the junction does not line up with germline, which may come from a read error. The chain is built from TRBV30 and TRBJ2-7; D is unclear. CDR1 is GTSNPN and CDR2 is SVGIG in the germline V gene (reference sequence). CDR3 length equals 12 residues. CDR3 amino acids: CAWSVRSPERYF. For the CDR3, the DNA is TGTGCCTGGAGTGTACGAAGCCCCGAGCGGTACTTC.

This clone was detected many times. The V call is TRBV2, the J call TRBJ2-5, with TRBD1 identical over 12 bases. The CDR3 is 15 amino acids. Germline V gene data show CDR1 as SNHLY and CDR2 as FYNNEI. The J segment lost 5 bases and the V segment lost 6 bases, leaving 7 bases of the junction unmatched. The CDR3 loop is CASSGTGGPEETQYF. The CDR3 bases are TGTGCCAGCAGCGGGACAGGGGGCCCCGAGGAGACCCAGTACTTC. The whole variable domain, remainder taken from reference TRBV2 and TRBJ2-5, is EPEVTQTPSHQVTQMGQEVILRCVPISNHLYFYWYRQILGQKVEFLVSFYNNEISEKSEIFDDQFSVERPDGSNFTLKIRSTKLEDSAMYFCASSGTGGPEETQYFGPGTRLLVL.

The rearrangement joins TRBV10-3 to TRBJ2-1, with D perhaps assigned TRBD1 or TRBD2 (5 bases each). Trimming left V 10 bases short and J 7 bases short, with 20 bases between. Per the germline V gene, CDR1 is ENHRY and CDR2 is SYGVKD. CDR3 size: 14 residues. CDR3 protein: CATGGIEGRNEQFF. The CDR3 nucleotides read TGTGCCACCGGTGGGATTGAGGGGCGAAATGAGCAGTTCTTC.

V gene TRBV18 combines with J gene TRBJ2-3, with D perhaps TRBD1 or TRBD2 (6 bases each). The CDR3 has 15 amino acids. The V and J ends lost 1 base and 1 base respectively, with 9 bases between them. Germline V lookup: CDR1 KGHSH, CDR2 LQKENI. The CDR3 sequence is CASSPQGGGTDTQYF. The CDR3 DNA follows: TGTGCCAGCTCACCACAGGGGGGTGGCACAGATACGCAGTATTTT.